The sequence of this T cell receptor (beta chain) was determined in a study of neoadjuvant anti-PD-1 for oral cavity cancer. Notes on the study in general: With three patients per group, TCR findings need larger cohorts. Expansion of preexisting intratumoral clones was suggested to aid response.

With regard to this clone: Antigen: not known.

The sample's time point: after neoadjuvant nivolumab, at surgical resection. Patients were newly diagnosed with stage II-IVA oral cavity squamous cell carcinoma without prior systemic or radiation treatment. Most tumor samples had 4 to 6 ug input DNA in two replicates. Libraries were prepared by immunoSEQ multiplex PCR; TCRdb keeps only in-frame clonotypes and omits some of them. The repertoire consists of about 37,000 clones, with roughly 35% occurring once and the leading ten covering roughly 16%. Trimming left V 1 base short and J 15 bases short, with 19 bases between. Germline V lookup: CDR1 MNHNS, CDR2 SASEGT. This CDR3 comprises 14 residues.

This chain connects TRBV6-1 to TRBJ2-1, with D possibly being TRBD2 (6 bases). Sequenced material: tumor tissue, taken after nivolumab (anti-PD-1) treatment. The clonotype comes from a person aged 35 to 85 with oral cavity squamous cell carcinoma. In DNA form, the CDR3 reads TGTGCCAGCAGTGAAGAGTTTTCAAGGGACTGGGGGTTCTTC. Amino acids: CASSEEFSRDWGFF.